This TCR beta chain derives from a study of T cell changes during pregnancy in multiple sclerosis. Sequencing was performed with immunoSEQ multiplex PCR; in TCRdb, only in-frame clones are kept and a portion is missing. The table records under 70,000 clones, 85% to 95% of them present only once. The CDR3 has 15 amino acids. Trimming shortened V by 2 bases and J by 3 bases, and 12 bases separated the two germline ends. Germline V gives CDR1 SGHVS, CDR2 FNYEAQ. The TCR originated in a female donor in good health, enrolled as a control in a pregnancy study. Sample: peripheral blood, taken in the third trimester of pregnancy. V usage is TRBV7-6 and J usage is TRBJ2-3; perhaps TRBD2 as D (5 bases). CDR3 residues: CASSLWQEATDTQYF. The CDR3, as DNA: TGTGCCAGCAGCTTATGGCAGGAGGCAACAGATACGCAGTATTTT.